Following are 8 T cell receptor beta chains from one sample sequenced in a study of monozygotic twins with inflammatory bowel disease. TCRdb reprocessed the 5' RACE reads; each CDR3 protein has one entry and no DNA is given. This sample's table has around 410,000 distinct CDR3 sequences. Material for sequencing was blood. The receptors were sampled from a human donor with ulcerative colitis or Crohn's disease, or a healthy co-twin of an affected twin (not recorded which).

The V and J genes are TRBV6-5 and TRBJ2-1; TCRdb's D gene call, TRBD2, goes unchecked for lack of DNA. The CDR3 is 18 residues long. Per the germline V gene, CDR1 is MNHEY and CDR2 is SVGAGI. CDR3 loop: CASSYSWEAASGVGEQFF.

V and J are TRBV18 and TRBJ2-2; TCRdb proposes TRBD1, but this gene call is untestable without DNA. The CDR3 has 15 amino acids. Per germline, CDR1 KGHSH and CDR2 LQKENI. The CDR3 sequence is CASAPGTGSTGELFF.

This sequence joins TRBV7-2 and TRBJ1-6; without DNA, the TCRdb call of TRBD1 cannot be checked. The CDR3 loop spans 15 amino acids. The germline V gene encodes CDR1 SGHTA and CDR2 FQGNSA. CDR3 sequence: CASSFLDRGSSPLHF. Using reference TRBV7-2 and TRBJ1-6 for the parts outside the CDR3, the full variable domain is GAGVSQSPSNKVTEKGKDVELRCDPISGHTALYWYRQSLGQGLEFLIYFQGNSAPDKSGLPSDRFSAERTGGSVSTLTIQRTQQEDSAVYLCASSFLDRGSSPLHFGNGTRLTVT.

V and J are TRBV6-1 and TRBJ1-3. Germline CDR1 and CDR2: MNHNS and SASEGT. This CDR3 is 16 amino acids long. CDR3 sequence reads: CASISLGSLAGNTIYF.

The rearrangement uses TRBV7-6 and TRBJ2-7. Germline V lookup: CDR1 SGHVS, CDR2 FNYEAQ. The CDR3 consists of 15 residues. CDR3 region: CASSYDDRASYEQYF.

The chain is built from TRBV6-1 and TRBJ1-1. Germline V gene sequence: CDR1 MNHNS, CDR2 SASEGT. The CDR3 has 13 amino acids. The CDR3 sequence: CASSGFSYTEAFF.

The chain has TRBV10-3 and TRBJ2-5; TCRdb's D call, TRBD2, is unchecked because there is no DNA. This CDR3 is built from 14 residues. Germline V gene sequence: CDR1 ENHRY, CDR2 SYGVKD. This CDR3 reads CAISSGTRRETQYF.

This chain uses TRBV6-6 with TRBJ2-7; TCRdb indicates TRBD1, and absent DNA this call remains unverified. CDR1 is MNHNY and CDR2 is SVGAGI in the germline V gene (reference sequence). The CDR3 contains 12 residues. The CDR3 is CASSAQGYEQYF.